Below, 29 T cell receptor beta chains from the same sample are listed, as sequenced in a study of glioma-infiltrating T cells. The iRepertoire nested amplicon-rescue multiplex PCR amplified TCR alpha and beta CDR3s from RNA. TCRdb itself ran the multiplex PCR reads through MiXCR, one entry per CDR3 protein. The sample includes tens of thousands of distinct CDR3 sequences, around a quarter seen only once; the top ten take about 6.6%. The sample taken for sequencing was glioma tissue, nonneoplastic brain tissue, or PBMCs (not recorded which). These receptors were collected from a human donor with low-grade glioma or glioblastoma, undergoing nonglioma brain surgery, or in good health (not recorded which).

CDR3 in amino acids: CASSSTGDIGVYTF. The CDR3 bases are TGTGCCAGTAGTTCAACAGGGGACATAGGAGTCTACACCTTC. The chain couples TRBV19 to TRBJ1-2, with 7 bases aligning to TRBD1. The CDR3 length is 14 residues. Trimming at V came to 5 bases and at J to 10 bases, leaving 13 bases not matched to a gene. Germline-derived CDR1 and CDR2 are LNHDA and SQIVND (reference sequence).

This clonotype was seen repeatedly, ten times or more. The chain carries TRBV2 and TRBJ2-7; TRBD1 matches at 9 bases. CDR3 length: 13 residues. CDR1 and CDR2 from the germline V gene are SNHLY and FYNNEI. V lost 5 bases to trimming and J lost 2 bases; unmatched junction nucleotides: 1. The CDR3 protein is CASSRQGAYEQYF. The CDR3 DNA sequence: TGTGCCAGCAGTCGACAGGGGGCCTACGAGCAGTACTTC.

The chain has TRBV7-9 and TRBJ2-5; 10 bases are shared with TRBD1. The V and J ends lost 5 bases and 4 bases, in that order; junction bases with no gene match: 10. This CDR3 contains 16 residues. In germline, CDR1 is SEHNR, CDR2 FQNEAQ (reference sequence). The CDR3 DNA follows: TGTGCCAGCAGCCAAGGTTGGGACAGGGGTGGAGAGACCCAGTACTTC. This sequence encodes CASSQGWDRGGETQYF.

This clonotype was picked up many times. J is TRBJ1-5 and V is TRBV2, with a possible D match to TRBD1 (5 bases). With 3 bases removed from V and 7 bases from J, the gap between germline ends came to 16 bases. The CDR3 has 15 residues. Per germline, CDR1 SNHLY and CDR2 FYNNEI. DNA of the CDR3: TGTGCCAGCAGTGATACGGGTACAGGAGGACAGCCCCAGCATTTT. It codes for CASSDTGTGGQPQHF. The complete variable domain, with remaining parts taken from reference TRBV2 and TRBJ1-5, reads EPEVTQTPSHQVTQMGQEVILRCVPISNHLYFYWYRQILGQKVEFLVSFYNNEISEKSEIFDDQFSVERPDGSNFTLKIRSTKLEDSAMYFCASSDTGTGGQPQHFGDGTRLSIL.

A few counts support this clonotype. The genes are TRBV10-2 and TRBJ2-7; 16 bases line up with TRBD2. The CDR3 extends over 18 amino acids. Germline CDR1 WSHSY, CDR2 SAAADI. V trimming: 3 bases; J trimming: 4 bases; junction bases outside the gene matches: 9. The CDR3 sequence is CASSEPIGTSGRGYEQYF. The CDR3 nucleotides are TGCGCCAGCAGTGAACCTATCGGGACTAGCGGGAGGGGATACGAGCAGTACTTC.

Of note for this clonotype: The junction differs from germline at one of its ends, possibly a read error. The rearrangement uses TRBV29-1 and TRBJ2-1; D gene ambiguous. Germline lookup yields CDR1 SQVTM and CDR2 ANQGSEA. There are 11 residues in the CDR3. CDR3 sequence: CSVQEFSEQFF. The CDR3 nucleotides are TGCAGCGTTCAAGAGTTCTCTGAGCAGTTCTTC.

There are many counts of this clonotype. J is TRBJ2-5 and V is TRBV6-1; a possible D gene is TRBD2 (6 bases). V was shortened by 8 bases and J by 2 bases, with 15 bases between the two germline ends. Looked up from germline, CDR1 is MNHNS and CDR2 is SASEGT. This CDR3 comprises 14 residues. The DNA for the CDR3 is TGTGCCAGCGGGGAGGCCACCCTTCAAGAGACCCAGTACTTC. Translation: CASGEATLQETQYF.

This clonotype was counted ten times or more. The chain couples TRBV27 to TRBJ1-5, with 9 bases lining up with TRBD1. Germline trimming cut 6 bases from V and 5 bases from J; bases unmatched to any gene: 5. This CDR3 is built from 14 residues. The germline gives CDR1 MNHEY, CDR2 SMNVEV (reference sequence). The CDR3 DNA is TGTGCCAGCAGCCGAAGGACAGGGGATCAGCCCCAGCATTTT. Amino acid sequence: CASSRRTGDQPQHF.

This clonotype was counted many times. This sequence joins TRBV29-1 and TRBJ2-3, with a tentative D call TRBD1 (5 bases). Germline lookup yields CDR1 SQVTM and CDR2 ANQGSEA. V shed 3 bases and J shed 6 bases, with 13 bases lying between them. The CDR3 contains 13 residues. The CDR3 region is CSVDWGSGDTQYF. CDR3 nucleotide sequence: TGCAGCGTTGATTGGGGCTCCGGGGATACGCAGTATTTT.

This clonotype appeared many times. The chain is built from TRBV18 and TRBJ2-7; D not certain. Looked up from germline, CDR1 is KGHSH and CDR2 is LQKENI. V lost 1 base and J lost 1, with 5 bases in between. CDR3 length: 13 amino acids. CDR3 sequence: CASSPQGSYEQYF. The CDR3 region has the DNA TGTGCCAGCTCACCACAGGGTTCCTACGAGCAGTACTTC.

In regard to this clonotype: The CDR3 does not end in the conserved phenylalanine or tryptophan, so this is likely a read error. This chain uses TRBV6-2 or TRBV6-3 with TRBJ1-5; tentatively, D is TRBD1 (5 bases). The germline V gene encodes CDR1 MNHEY and CDR2 SVGEGT. The V end was cut by 9 bases, the J end by 1 base, with 10 bases between. This CDR3 has 13 amino acids. The CDR3 protein is CARGHSSNQPQHL. In DNA, the CDR3 is TGTGCCAGAGGACACTCGAGCAATCAGCCCCAGCATCTT.

This clonotype showed up many times. This rearrangement joins TRBV15 to TRBJ2-5; D ambiguous. Trimming shortened V by 2 bases and J by 5 bases, and 9 bases separated the two germline ends. The length of the CDR3 is 13 residues. Germline lookup yields CDR1 LNHNV and CDR2 YYDKDF (reference sequence). CDR3 sequence reads: CATSRQRTETQYF. The CDR3 DNA reads TGTGCCACCAGCAGACAGCGTACGGAGACCCAGTACTTC.

About this clonotype: Without the conserved terminal phenylalanine or tryptophan, this CDR3 likely stems from a read error. The DNA is left out, because the CDR3 cannot be placed on it with certainty; the CDR3 is given as TCRdb lists it. J is TRBJ1-5 and V is TRBV18; the D segment call TRBD1 is taken from the table without a DNA check. In germline, CDR1 is KGHSH, CDR2 LQKENI. The CDR3 has 14 amino acids, counting both end residues. The CDR3 here is CASSTGKSKKTKHL.

The rearrangement joins TRBV11-2 to TRBJ1-2, with a possible D match to TRBD1 (5 bases). The length of the CDR3 is 14 residues. The V and J ends lost 0 bases and 8 bases respectively, with 13 bases between them. Germline V CDR1 and CDR2: SGHAT, FQNNGV. The CDR3 DNA reads as TGTGCCAGCAGCTTAGATCGGGGCGAGATAGGCTACACCTTC. Amino acids: CASSLDRGEIGYTF.

This clonotype was counted many times. J is TRBJ1-2 and V is TRBV4-1; D is unresolved. This CDR3 spans 14 amino acids. Germline values: CDR1 MGHRA, CDR2 YSYEKL. Trimming took 8 bases from V and 8 from J, leaving 21 bases between them. The CDR3 protein is CASGVPGRVTGYTF. CDR3 coding DNA: TGCGCCAGCGGAGTCCCCGGTAGGGTAACGGGCTACACCTTC.

The rearrangement links TRBV19 to TRBJ1-5, with D possibly TRBD1 on 6 matching bases. Per the germline V gene, CDR1 is LNHDA and CDR2 is SQIVND (reference sequence). V was shortened by 4 bases and J by 3 bases, with 19 bases between the two germline ends. The CDR3 runs 17 residues. The CDR3 sequence: CASSSGQGSTTNQPQHF. CDR3 coding DNA: TGTGCCAGTAGTAGTGGTCAGGGGTCGACAACCAATCAGCCCCAGCATTTT.

This clonotype occurred many times. The CDR3 DNA sequence: TGTGCCAGCAGCCAGTATGCTAAGAGCTCTGGAAACACCATATATTTT. Its protein is CASSQYAKSSGNTIYF. The genes are TRBV14 and TRBJ1-3, with D hard to call. Trimming shortened V by 3 bases and J by 0 bases, and 12 bases separated the two germline ends. The CDR3 consists of 16 residues. Germline assignment: CDR1 SGHDN and CDR2 FVKESK.

This clonotype has ten or more counts. The chain uses TRBV19 and TRBJ2-3; D might be TRBD1 (6 bases). The CDR3 has 15 residues. With 8 bases removed from V and 4 bases from J, the gap between germline ends came to 19 bases. Looked up from germline, CDR1 is LNHDA and CDR2 is SQIVND (reference sequence). CDR3 DNA: TGTGCCAGTTTCGCCGAGGCAGGGGTACCAGATACGCAGTATTTT. Translation: CASFAEAGVPDTQYF. The full variable domain, in which reference TRBV19 and TRBJ2-3 provide the parts outside the CDR3, is DGGITQSPKYLFRKEGQNVTLSCEQNLNHDAMYWYRQDPGQGLRLIYYSQIVNDFQKGDIAEGYSVSREKKESFPLTVTSAQKNPTAFYLCASFAEAGVPDTQYFGPGTRLTVL.

This clonotype was observed at least ten times. The rearrangement uses TRBV6-1 and TRBJ2-1; D uncertain. Germline-derived CDR1 and CDR2 are MNHNS and SASEGT. The CDR3 extends over 15 amino acids. V gave up 2 bases and J gave up 1 base, with 9 bases separating them. CDR3: CASSEPPLSYNEQFF. The CDR3 DNA follows: TGTGCCAGCAGTGAACCACCCCTGTCCTACAATGAGCAGTTCTTC.

CDR3 nucleotide sequence: TGCAGCGTCTCGTTCCAGTACCAAGAGACCCAGTACTTC. Protein sequence: CSVSFQYQETQYF. V gene TRBV29-1 combines with J gene TRBJ2-5; no clear D gene. Trimming took 6 bases from V and 0 from J, leaving 11 bases between them. This CDR3 contains 13 residues. CDR1 is SQVTM and CDR2 is ANQGSEA in the germline V gene.

The sample holds many counts of this clonotype. A read error may produce the germline difference seen at one junction end. The J gene is TRBJ2-7, the V gene TRBV7-9; 9 nucleotides align to TRBD2. Germline V gene sequence: CDR1 SEHNR, CDR2 FQNEAQ (reference sequence). The CDR3 covers 14 residues. In DNA form, the CDR3 reads TGTGCCAGCAGCCTAGCGGGATACATTTACGAGCAGTACTTC. Translating gives CASSLAGYIYEQYF.

This clonotype was detected ten times or more. CDR3 amino acids: CSARGTRDNYGYTF. The CDR3 region has the DNA TGCAGTGCTAGAGGAACGAGGGATAACTATGGCTACACCTTC. The chain combines TRBV20-1 with TRBJ1-2; D remains unclear. Per germline, CDR1 DFQATT and CDR2 SNEGSKA (reference sequence). The CDR3 is 14 residues long. The germline V and J ends were trimmed by 1 base and 1 base, with 10 bases remaining between them.

Many counts were recorded for this clonotype. The gene calls are TRBV3-1 and TRBJ2-1; 7 bases map to TRBD2. There are 15 residues in the CDR3. The J segment lost 0 bases and the V segment lost 3 bases, leaving 2 bases of the junction unmatched. The V gene's germline CDR1 is LGHDT and CDR2 YNNKEL (reference sequence). The CDR3 spells CASSQKRGSYNEQFF. The CDR3 nucleotides are TGTGCCAGCAGCCAGAAGCGGGGCTCCTACAATGAGCAGTTCTTC.

This clonotype showed up many times. This sequence joins TRBV6-1 and TRBJ2-2; D ambiguous. The CDR3 loop spans 13 amino acids. Germline CDR1 MNHNS, CDR2 SASEGT. V dropped 6 bases and J dropped 7 bases, with 12 bases sitting between them. CDR3 residues: CASSVEPGGELFF. The CDR3 DNA reads TGTGCCAGCAGCGTTGAGCCGGGCGGGGAGCTGTTTTTT.

This clonotype came up many times. The V and J genes are TRBV14 and TRBJ2-7; possible D gene TRBD1, 5 bases. The CDR3 loop spans 12 amino acids. V lost 4 bases to trimming and J lost 6 bases, with 10 bases between them. Germline V lookup: CDR1 SGHDN, CDR2 FVKESK. CDR3 residues: CASSLRQTEQYF. In DNA form, the CDR3 reads TGTGCCAGCAGCCTACGACAGACCGAGCAGTACTTC. Supplemented by reference TRBV14 and TRBJ2-7, the full variable domain reads EAGVTQFPSHSVIEKGQTVTLRCDPISGHDNLYWYRRVMGKEIKFLLHFVKESKQDESGMPNNRFLAERTGGTYSTLKVQPAELEDSGVYFCASSLRQTEQYFGPGTRLTVT.

This clonotype was seen ten or more times. CDR3 DNA sequence: TGTGCCAGCAGCTTGGGACAGGTGACCGGGCAGCCCCAGCATTTT. The encoded protein is CASSLGQVTGQPQHF. The rearrangement uses TRBV7-8 and TRBJ1-5; 8 nucleotides align to TRBD1. The V segment lost 3 bases and the J segment 7 bases; nucleotides outside the gene matches: 8. Germline assignment: CDR1 SGHVS and CDR2 FQNEAQ. The length of the CDR3 is 15 residues.

The chain employs TRBV11-3 and TRBJ2-1; no clear D gene. This CDR3 spans 15 amino acids. CDR1 is SGHNT and CDR2 is YENEEA in the germline V gene. V dropped 2 bases and J dropped 6 bases, with 14 bases sitting between them. Written as DNA, the CDR3 is TGTGCCAGCAGCTTATTTGGTGGCGCCGGCAATGAGCAGTTCTTC. Its protein is CASSLFGGAGNEQFF.

This clonotype was counted at least ten times. The V call is TRBV29-1, the J call TRBJ2-1; D gene ambiguous. Per germline, CDR1 SQVTM and CDR2 ANQGSEA. The germline V and J ends were trimmed by 4 bases and 7 bases, with 5 bases remaining between them. The CDR3 is made up of 10 amino acids. The CDR3 coding sequence is TGCAGCGTTGGGGTAAATGAGCAGTTCTTC. Its protein product is CSVGVNEQFF.

In its sample, this clonotype was seen many times. The genes are TRBV6-5 and TRBJ2-3; TRBD2 aligns across 8 bases. Per germline, CDR1 MNHEY and CDR2 SVGAGI. V shed 2 bases, J shed 4 bases, and the junction held 8 bases outside the gene matches. The CDR3 runs to 16 residues. CDR3 coding DNA: TGTGCCAGCAGTTACGTCACGGGAGGGCCCGCAGATACGCAGTATTTT. This gives the protein CASSYVTGGPADTQYF.